The source of this T cell receptor (beta chain) is a study of human T cells and chemical hapten exposure. Trimming removed 3 bases from V and 0 bases from J, with 9 bases in between. CDR1 is MDHEN and CDR2 is SYDVKM in the germline V gene. This CDR3 region has 16 residues. TCRdb re-derived calls from the RACE reads in MiXCR, one entry per CDR3 protein. The sample lists about 41,000 distinct CDR3 sequences; less than 4.5% were seen once. The time point here: healthy volunteer bleed at 2 weeks. Total RNA extraction was carried out from unfractionated whole blood. This clonotype has just a few counts. This clonotype was sampled from a human donor in good health. Some clones in this sample may be carry-over from other donors' samples. The specimen was whole blood. The chain has TRBV28 and TRBJ1-6, with a possible D match to TRBD1 (5 bases). As DNA, the CDR3 is TGTGCCAGCAGTTTGAGGGGCCGCTCCTATAATTCACCCCTCCACTTT. This encodes CASSLRGRSYNSPLHF.